This T cell receptor beta chain was identified in a study of cytomegalovirus exposure and HLA in healthy donors. Study-level background: Researchers previously reported finding 90 million to 130 million unique TCR beta sequences from roughly 180 million T cells. Out of a few hundred genotyped donors, roughly 83% belonged to the Caucasian-associated ancestry cluster. Study-level results: Association of fewer than 20,000 TCR beta sequences with HLA alleles was found at 0.05 false discovery rate in a later analysis. A prior analysis recorded that most TCR beta V segments were productive about 90% or about 30% of the time.

This clone was detected only a few times. Antigen unknown. This CDR3 region has 15 residues. Trimming at V came to 6 bases and at J to 2 bases, leaving 8 bases not matched to a gene. Looked up from germline, CDR1 is MNHNY and CDR2 is SVGAGI (reference sequence). The PCR made use of 60 Vbeta and 13 Jbeta primers. Some clones are missing from TCRdb's copy, which holds only in-frame ones; the method was immunoSEQ multiplex PCR. This sample yields about 150,000 clones, of which roughly 85% are seen a single time; 3.4% belongs to the top ten. This clonotype was sampled from a male donor in good health and CMV-seronegative. The chain is built from TRBV6-6 and TRBJ2-3; TRBD2 aligns across 7 bases. Material for sequencing was PBMCs. DNA of the CDR3: TGTGCCAGCAGGAGCGGGGAAGGCGACACAGATACGCAGTATTTT. It encodes CASRSGEGDTDTQYF.